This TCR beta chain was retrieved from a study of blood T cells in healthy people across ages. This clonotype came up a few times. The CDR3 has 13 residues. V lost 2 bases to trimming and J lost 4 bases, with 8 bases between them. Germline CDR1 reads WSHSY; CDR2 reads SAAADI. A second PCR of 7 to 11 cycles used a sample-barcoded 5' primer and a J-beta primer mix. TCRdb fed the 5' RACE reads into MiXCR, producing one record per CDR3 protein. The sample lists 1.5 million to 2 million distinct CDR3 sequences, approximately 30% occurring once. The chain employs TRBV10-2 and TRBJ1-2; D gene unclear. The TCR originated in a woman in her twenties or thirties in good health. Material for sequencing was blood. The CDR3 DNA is TGCGCCAGCAGTGAGGGGCTTGGCTATGGCTACACCTTC. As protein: CASSEGLGYGYTF.